The following is a TCR beta chain sequence with its context. This sample is part of a study of human CD4 T cells and Enterobacteriaceae. Detection sensitivity for ex vivo total memory CD4+ was one cell in 200,000. The data were produced by immunoSEQ multiplex PCR, yet TCRdb's version contains in-frame clones alone and is incomplete. The sample shows approximately 26,000 clones, approximately 81% of them seen only once. All CD4+ cells other than CD45RA+CCR7+CD95- naive cells were sorted as memory, over 95% pure. Sorted cells lacked CD8+, CD14+, CD16+, CD56+, CD19+ and CD25-bright cells. Looked up from germline, CDR1 is MDHEN and CDR2 is SYDVKM. The V end lost 5 bases, the J end lost 10 bases, and 18 bases lay between the germline ends. The CDR3 runs to 15 residues.

The source material was memory CD4+ T cells from blood. The chain recombines TRBV28 with TRBJ1-6; perhaps TRBD1 as D (6 bases). The clonotype comes from a human donor in good health. Here the CDR3 reads CASSLQGWMGSPLHF. The DNA for the CDR3 is TGTGCCAGCAGTCTACAGGGATGGATGGGCTCACCCCTCCACTTT.